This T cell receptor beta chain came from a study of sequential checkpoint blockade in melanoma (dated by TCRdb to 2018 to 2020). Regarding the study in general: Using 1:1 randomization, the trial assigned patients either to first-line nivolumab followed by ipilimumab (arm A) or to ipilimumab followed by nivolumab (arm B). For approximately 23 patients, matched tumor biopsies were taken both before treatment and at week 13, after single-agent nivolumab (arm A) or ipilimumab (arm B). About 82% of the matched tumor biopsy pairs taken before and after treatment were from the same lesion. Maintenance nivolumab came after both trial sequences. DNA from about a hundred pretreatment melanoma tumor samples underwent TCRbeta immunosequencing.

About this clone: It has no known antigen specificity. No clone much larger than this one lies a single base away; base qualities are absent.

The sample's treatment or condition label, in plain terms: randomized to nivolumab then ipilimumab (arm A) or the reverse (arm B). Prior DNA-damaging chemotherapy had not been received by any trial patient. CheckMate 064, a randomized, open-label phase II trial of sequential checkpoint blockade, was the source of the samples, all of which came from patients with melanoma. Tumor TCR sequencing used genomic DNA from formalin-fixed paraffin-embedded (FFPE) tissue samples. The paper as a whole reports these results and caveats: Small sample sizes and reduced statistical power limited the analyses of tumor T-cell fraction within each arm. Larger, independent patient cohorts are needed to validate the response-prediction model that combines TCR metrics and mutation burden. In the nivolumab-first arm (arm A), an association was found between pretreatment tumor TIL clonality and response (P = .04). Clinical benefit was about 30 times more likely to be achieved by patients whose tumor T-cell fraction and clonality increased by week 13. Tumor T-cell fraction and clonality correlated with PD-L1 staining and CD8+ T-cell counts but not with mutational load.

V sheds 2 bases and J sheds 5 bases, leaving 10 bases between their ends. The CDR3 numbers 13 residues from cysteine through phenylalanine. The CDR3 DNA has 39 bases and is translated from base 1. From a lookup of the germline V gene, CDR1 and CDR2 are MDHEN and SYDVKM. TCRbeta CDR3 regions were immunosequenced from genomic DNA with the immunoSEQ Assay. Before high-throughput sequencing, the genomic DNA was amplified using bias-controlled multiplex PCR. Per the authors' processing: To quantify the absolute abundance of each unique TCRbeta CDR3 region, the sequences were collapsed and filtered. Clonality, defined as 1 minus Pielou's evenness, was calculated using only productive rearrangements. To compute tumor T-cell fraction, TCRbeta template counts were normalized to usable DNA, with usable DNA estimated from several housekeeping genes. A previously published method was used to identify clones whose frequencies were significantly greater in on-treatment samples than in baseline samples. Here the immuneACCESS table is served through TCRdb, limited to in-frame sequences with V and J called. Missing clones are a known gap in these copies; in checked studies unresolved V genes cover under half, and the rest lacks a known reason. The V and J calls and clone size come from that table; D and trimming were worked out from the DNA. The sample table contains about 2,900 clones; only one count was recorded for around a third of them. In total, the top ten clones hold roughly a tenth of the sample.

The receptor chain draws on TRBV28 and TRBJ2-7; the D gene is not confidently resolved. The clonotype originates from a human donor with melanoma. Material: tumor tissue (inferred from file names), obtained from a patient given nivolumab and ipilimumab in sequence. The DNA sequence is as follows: TGTGCCAGCAGTTTAGCGGCAGTGGACGAGCAGTACTTC. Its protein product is CASSLAAVDEQYF.